Here is one TCR beta chain with its context. This sample is part of a study of blood T cell repertoires in COVID-19. In the study overall: Specimens from acute and convalescent COVID-19 originated in the United States, Italy and Spain. Nucleic acid was either cDNA or gDNA, and it came from T cells, B-cell-depleted T cells, or PBMCs.

In the authors' workflow: Amplification of reference gene primers was used by the study to estimate nucleated cell counts. Sequencing was performed with immunoSEQ multiplex PCR; in TCRdb, only in-frame clones are kept and a portion is missing. Clone size and the V and J calls come from that table; the DNA yielded D and trimming. The repertoire includes 97,000 or so clones, around 73% of them detected once, and about 9.3% sits in the top ten. This CDR3 comprises 15 residues. The germline V gene encodes CDR1 KGHSH and CDR2 LQKENI. V shed 3 bases, J shed 8 bases, and the junction held 9 bases outside the gene matches.

Sequenced: peripheral blood. V and J are TRBV18 and TRBJ1-2, with 10 bases that match TRBD1. The TCR sequence derives from a man aged 55 to 69 with active or convalescent COVID-19. DNA for the CDR3: TGTGCCAGCTCACCTCCCCCCGGGACAGGGGCCGGCTACACCTTC. It translates to CASSPPPGTGAGYTF.